This is a list of T cell receptor beta chains from one sample in a study of control samples from healthy donors and cancer patients. Here immunoSEQ multiplex PCR was the method, and the copy in TCRdb shows in-frame clones only, minus some. The table records 150,000 or so clones, around 88% of them present only once. The sequencing input was blood. Receptors were obtained from a man aged 18-30 years in good health. The CDR3 runs from the conserved cysteine through the conserved F or W. A D gene is named only where the DNA matches it firmly. The size field is filled for only some rows; it gives once, few, many or a size class.

>TRBJ1-1|TRBV5-5|NA|NA
TGTGCCAGCAGCTTGGCGGCATCCCCCCTGAACACTGAAGCTTTCTTT
CASSLAASPLNTEAFF
>TRBJ1-4|TRBV27|NA|NA
TGTGCCAGCAGTCTATTTGCAACTAATGAAAAACTGTTTTTT
CASSLFATNEKLFF
>TRBJ1-1|TRBV6-5|NA|few
TGTGCCAGCAGTTCCCCCGACGCCATTGAAGCTTTCTTT
CASSSPDAIEAFF
>TRBJ1-2|TRBV14|TRBD1|NA
TGTGCCAGCAGCCAGACAGGGGCAGAAGGCTACACCTTC
CASSQTGAEGYTF
>TRBJ2-3|TRBV9|TRBD2|NA
TGTGCCAGCAGCGTAGAGCTAGCGGGGTTTAACACAGATACGCAGTATTTT
CASSVELAGFNTDTQYF
>TRBJ2-2|TRBV19|NA|NA
TGTGCCAGTAGGCGAGCAGCCACCGGGGAGCTGTTTTTT
CASRRAATGELFF
>TRBJ1-2|TRBV7-8|TRBD1|NA
TGTGCCAGCAGCCCCTCGATACAGGGGGGGGATGGCTACACCTTC
CASSPSIQGGDGYTF
>TRBJ1-5|TRBV5-8|NA|few
TGTGCCAGCAGCAACACGGGGGCGGCTCAGCCCCAGCATTTT
CASSNTGAAQPQHF
>TRBJ2-1|TRBV10-2|NA|once
TGCGCCAGCAGTATAGACAGAACCTACAATGAGCAGTTCTTC
CASSIDRTYNEQFF
>TRBJ2-3|TRBV9|NA|NA
TGTGCCAGCAGCGACGCAGGGAGCGGTCCAGATACGCAGTATTTT
CASSDAGSGPDTQYF
>TRBJ1-4|TRBV29-1|NA|NA
TGCACCGTGAGAGGGGCATGGGATGAAAAACTGTTTTTT
CTVRGAWDEKLFF
>TRBJ2-3|TRBV6-5|NA|NA
TGTGCCAGCAGTTACGGGACCATGAGCACAGATACGCAGTATTTT
CASSYGTMSTDTQYF
>TRBJ2-1|TRBV5-1|TRBD1|NA
TGCGCCAGCAGCTTGGAAGGGACAGGGAATGAGCAGTTCTTC
CASSLEGTGNEQFF
>TRBJ1-2|TRBV19|NA|NA
TGTGCCAGTAGTATGGGGAGAGGAACTAACTATGGCTACACCTTC
CASSMGRGTNYGYTF